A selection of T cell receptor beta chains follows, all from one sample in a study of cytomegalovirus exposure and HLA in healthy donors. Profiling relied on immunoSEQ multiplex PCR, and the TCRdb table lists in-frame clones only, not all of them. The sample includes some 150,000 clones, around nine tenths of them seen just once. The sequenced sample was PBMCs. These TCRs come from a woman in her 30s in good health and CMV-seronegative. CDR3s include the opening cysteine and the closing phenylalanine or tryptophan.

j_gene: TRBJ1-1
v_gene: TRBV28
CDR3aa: CASSLTGLGTEAFF

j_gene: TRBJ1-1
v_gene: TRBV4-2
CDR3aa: CASSHPDGQEAFF

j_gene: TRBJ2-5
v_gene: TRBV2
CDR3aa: CASREQTGYQETQYF

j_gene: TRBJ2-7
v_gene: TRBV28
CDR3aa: CASSTPGQASYEQYF

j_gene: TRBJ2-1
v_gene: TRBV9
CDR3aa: CASSSTSGRHNEQFF

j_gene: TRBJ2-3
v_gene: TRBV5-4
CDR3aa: CASSSIAGRKTDTQYF

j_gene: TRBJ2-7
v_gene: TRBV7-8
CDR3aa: CASSPGRNSYEQYF

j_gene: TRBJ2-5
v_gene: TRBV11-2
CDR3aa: CASSPGDRLQETQYF

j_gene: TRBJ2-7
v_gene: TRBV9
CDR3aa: CASSTQQEGEQYF

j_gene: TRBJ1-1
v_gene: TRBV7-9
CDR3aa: CASRAGEGYTEAFF

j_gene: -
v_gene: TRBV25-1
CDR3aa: CASSVKRERSYEQYF

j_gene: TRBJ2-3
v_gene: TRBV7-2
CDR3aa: CASSSLAGAPDTQYF

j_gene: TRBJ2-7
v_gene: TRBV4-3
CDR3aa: CASSQTGSHEQYF

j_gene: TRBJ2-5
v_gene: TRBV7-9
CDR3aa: CASSLRAGDTETQYF

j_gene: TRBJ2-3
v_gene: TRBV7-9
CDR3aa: CASSLLGGEDTQYF

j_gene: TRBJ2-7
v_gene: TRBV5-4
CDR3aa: CASSFARGGRPYEQYF

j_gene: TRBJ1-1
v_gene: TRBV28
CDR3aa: CASSFSRQGALNTEAFF

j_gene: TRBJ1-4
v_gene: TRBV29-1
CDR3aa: CSALEAGKLFF

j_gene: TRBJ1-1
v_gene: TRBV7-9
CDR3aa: CASSPPSSGAFF

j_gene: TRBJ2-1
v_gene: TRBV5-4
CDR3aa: CASSGTSAGEQFF

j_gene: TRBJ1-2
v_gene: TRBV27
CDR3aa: CASSFLIAGGAIDGYTF

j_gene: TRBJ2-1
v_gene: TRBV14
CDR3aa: CASSQGARDEQFF